Below, 10 T cell receptor beta chains from the same sample are listed, as sequenced in a study of Ad26.COV2.S vaccination and SARS-CoV-2 variants. TCRdb's copy holds only in-frame clones and misses some; the assay was immunoSEQ multiplex PCR. The repertoire holds about 500,000 clones, with 80% to 90% as singletons. Sample treatment: some 19 received Ad26.COV2.S at low or high dose, single or two shots; about 5 received placebo; per-sample allocation not given. Sampling took place 63 days after the first vaccine or placebo injection. The sample in question was peripheral blood, obtained in a trial of Ad26.COV2.S vaccine versus placebo. The receptors were sampled from a person aged 18 to 65 who received the Ad26.COV2.S COVID-19 vaccine or a placebo.

The V gene is TRBV6-4, the J gene TRBJ2-3; 7 bases agree with TRBD1. CDR3 length equals 16 residues. CDR1 is MRHNA and CDR2 is SNTAGT in the germline V gene. Unmatched junction bases numbered 7, after V lost 3 bases and J lost 1 base. The CDR3 reads CASSERTGGGTDTQYF. For the CDR3, the DNA is TGTGCCAGCAGTGAAAGGACAGGTGGGGGCACAGATACGCAGTATTTT.

The rearrangement uses TRBV30 and TRBJ2-1, with 7 bases aligning to TRBD2. Germline-derived CDR1 and CDR2 are GTSNPN and SVGIG (reference sequence). J gave up 4 bases and V 7 bases, and 7 bases lay outside the gene matches. This CDR3 is 13 amino acids long. CDR3 DNA sequence: TGTGCCTACACGGGGAGGGGATACAATGAGCAGTTCTTC. This sequence encodes CAYTGRGYNEQFF.

The rearrangement joins TRBV5-4 to TRBJ2-3; 12 nucleotides match TRBD2. V lost 6 bases, J lost 4 bases, and 9 bases stayed unmatched. Looked up from germline, CDR1 is SGHNT and CDR2 is YYREEE (reference sequence). The CDR3 has 16 residues. The CDR3 loop is CASTQGGTSGSDTQYF. The CDR3 DNA follows: TGTGCCAGCACCCAGGGCGGGACTAGCGGGTCAGATACGCAGTATTTT.

The CDR3 spells CASSPRRGYTEAFF. The CDR3 DNA reads as TGTGCCAGCAGCCCCCGTCGGGGGTACACTGAAGCTTTCTTT. The genes are TRBV11-1 and TRBJ1-1, with D possibly TRBD1 on 5 matching bases. Trimming removed 5 bases from V and 3 bases from J, with 13 bases in between. The germline V gene encodes CDR1 SGHAT and CDR2 FQDESV (reference sequence). This CDR3 is built from 14 residues.

V and J are TRBV2 and TRBJ2-7, with a possible D match to TRBD2 (6 bases). The V gene lost 8 bases and the J gene lost 1 base, with 15 bases spanning the gap. Germline CDR1 SNHLY, CDR2 FYNNEI. The CDR3 sequence is 14 residues long. The CDR3 sequence is CASLDRRESYEQYF. DNA for the CDR3: TGTGCCAGCCTAGACCGCCGGGAGTCCTACGAGCAGTACTTC.

The V call is TRBV27, the J call TRBJ2-2, with 7 bases lining up with TRBD1. The CDR3 loop spans 12 amino acids. V lost 7 bases and J lost 7; bases outside the gene matches: 3. Germline V gene sequence: CDR1 MNHEY, CDR2 SMNVEV (reference sequence). Here the CDR3 reads CASMGTDGELFF. The CDR3 DNA follows: TGTGCCAGCATGGGGACAGACGGGGAGCTGTTTTTT.

This clone was detected once. The chain is built from TRBV6-5 and TRBJ2-3, with 7 bases aligning to TRBD2. J lost 2 bases, V lost 6 bases, and 5 bases had no gene match. The V gene's germline CDR1 is MNHEY and CDR2 SVGAGI. The CDR3 covers 14 residues. This CDR3 is CASRIAGITDTQYF. CDR3 DNA: TGTGCCAGCAGGATAGCGGGTATCACAGATACGCAGTATTTT.

The rearrangement links TRBV14 to TRBJ2-3, with D hard to call. Per germline, CDR1 SGHDN and CDR2 FVKESK. With 2 bases removed from V and 2 bases from J, the gap between germline ends came to 11 bases. This CDR3 contains 15 residues. CDR3 coding DNA: TGTGCCAGCAGCCAACTTATCTCGCTCACAGATACGCAGTATTTT. Its translation: CASSQLISLTDTQYF.

The chain is built from TRBV9 and TRBJ2-3; D unclear. CDR1 is SGDLS, CDR2 YYNGEE, per germline. The CDR3 consists of 14 residues. V gave up 0 bases and J gave up 2 bases, with 7 bases separating them. This CDR3 reads CASSVAADTDTQYF. As DNA, the CDR3 is TGTGCCAGCAGCGTAGCGGCTGACACAGATACGCAGTATTTT.

V gene TRBV27 combines with J gene TRBJ1-6; D call uncertain. Germline V gene data show CDR1 as MNHEY and CDR2 as SMNVEV (reference sequence). Trimming removed 6 bases at V and 0 bases at J, with 3 bases between. The CDR3 length is 13 residues. In DNA, the CDR3 is TGTGCCAGCAGGAGCTCCTATAATTCACCCCTCCACTTT. This codes for CASRSSYNSPLHF.